Listed here are 8 T cell receptor beta chains from one sample, sequenced in a study of T-cell reconstitution after alpha-beta-depleted transplantation in children. Unique molecular identifiers featured in how the TCRbeta library was prepared. TCRdb re-derived calls from the PCR reads in MiXCR, one entry per CDR3 protein. The table records 90,000 to 150,000 distinct CDR3 sequences, more than 20% of them present only once. Source: PBMCs, mostly from graft donor cells, taken 180 days after TCRalphabeta/CD19-depleted stem cell transplant. All receptors derive from a male patient aged 2-15 years who had a stem cell transplant for chronic granulomatous disease, so the T cells may come from the graft donor.

This clonotype was detected a few times. The chain employs TRBV27 and TRBJ2-5, with unresolved D. V lost 6 bases, J lost 5 bases, and 16 bases lay in between. CDR1 and CDR2 (germline): MNHEY, SMNVEV (reference sequence). CDR3 length equals 14 residues. CDR3 nucleotides: TGTGCCAGCAGACCCTATGCCTTATGGGAGACCCAGTACTTC. It encodes CASRPYALWETQYF.

In its sample, this clonotype was seen many times. In nucleotides, the CDR3 is TGCGCCAGCAGCTTGGGAGCTCCTTACGAGCAGTACTTC. Its translation: CASSLGAPYEQYF. The rearrangement uses TRBV5-1 and TRBJ2-7; D is undetermined. The CDR3 sequence is 13 residues long. The V end was cut by 0 bases, the J end by 4 bases, with 8 bases between. Germline CDR1 is SGHRS and CDR2 is YFSETQ.

This clonotype was observed many times. The chain uses TRBV4-1 and TRBJ1-1; D remains ambiguous. This CDR3 region has 11 residues. Germline CDR1 MGHRA, CDR2 YSYEKL. The V end lost 6 bases, the J end lost 2 bases, and 4 bases lay between the germline ends. The CDR3: CASRRNTEAFF. In DNA, the CDR3 is TGCGCCAGCAGGAGAAACACTGAAGCTTTCTTT.

This clonotype showed up many times. The chain employs TRBV4-1 and TRBJ2-3; 10 positions match TRBD2. Germline trimming cut 0 bases from V and 0 bases from J; bases unmatched to any gene: 15. Per the germline V gene, CDR1 is MGHRA and CDR2 is YSYEKL. The CDR3 contains 21 residues. CDR3: CASSQDTTLASGSPSTDTQYF. CDR3 in DNA: TGCGCCAGCAGCCAAGATACCACTCTGGCTAGCGGGAGTCCCAGCACAGATACGCAGTATTTT.

Many counts were recorded for this clonotype. J is TRBJ1-1 and V is TRBV20-1, with D unclear. This CDR3 comprises 13 residues. Germline CDR1 and CDR2: DFQATT and SNEGSKA (reference sequence). The V gene lost 2 bases and the J gene lost 1 base, with 8 bases spanning the gap. The CDR3 here is CSARFPANTEAFF. Written as DNA, the CDR3 is TGCAGTGCTAGATTCCCGGCGAACACTGAAGCTTTCTTT.

Note on this clonotype: The junction and the germline gene differ at one end; a read error may be behind it. The rearrangement links TRBV20-1 to TRBJ2-6; perhaps TRBD2 as D (7 bases). CDR3 length: 16 amino acids. Germline V gene lookup returns CDR1 DFQATT and CDR2 SNEGSKA (reference sequence). DNA for the CDR3: TGCAGTGCTAGAGTGGGAGGGGGGCGAGGGGCCAACGGCCTGACTTTC. Its protein is CSARVGGGRGANGLTF.

This clonotype occurred a few times. In nucleotides, the CDR3 is TGCAGTGCTCCCTCTGACAGACCTAACACCGGGGAGCTGTTTTTT. It translates to CSAPSDRPNTGELFF. The rearrangement links TRBV20-1 to TRBJ2-2, with D possibly TRBD1 on 5 matching bases. From germline, CDR1 is DFQATT and CDR2 SNEGSKA (reference sequence). The CDR3 loop spans 15 amino acids. Between the trimmed V and J ends, which lost 5 bases and 2 bases, there was a span of 15 bases.

This clonotype came up a few times. The chain employs TRBV12-3 or TRBV12-4 and TRBJ2-3, with 12 bases lining up with TRBD2. V shed 3 bases, J shed 3 bases, and the junction held 1 base outside the gene matches. The CDR3 is 15 amino acids. The CDR3 coding sequence is TGTGCCAGCAGTTTGACTAGCGGGGGTACAGATACGCAGTATTTT. The encoded protein is CASSLTSGGTDTQYF.